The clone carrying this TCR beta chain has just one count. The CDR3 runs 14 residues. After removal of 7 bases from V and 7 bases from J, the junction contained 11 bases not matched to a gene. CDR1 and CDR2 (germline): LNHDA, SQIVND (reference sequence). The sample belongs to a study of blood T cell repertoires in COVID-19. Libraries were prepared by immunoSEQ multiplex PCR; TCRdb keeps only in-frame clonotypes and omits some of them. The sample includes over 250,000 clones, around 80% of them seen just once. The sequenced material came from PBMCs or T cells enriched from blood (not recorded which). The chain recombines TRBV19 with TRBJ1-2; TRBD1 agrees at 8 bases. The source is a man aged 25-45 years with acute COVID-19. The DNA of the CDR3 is TGTGCCAGTACCAAGACAGGGGCCGAAGGTGGCTACACCTTC. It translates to CASTKTGAEGGYTF.